The T cell receptor (beta chain) described here comes from a study of blood T cell repertoires in COVID-19. Study-wide context: From the United States, Italy and Spain came samples of acute and convalescent COVID-19.

This CDR3 has 13 residues. CDR1 is SEHNR, CDR2 FQNEAQ, per germline (reference sequence). The V gene lost 6 bases and the J gene lost 5 bases, with 13 bases spanning the gap. Enrolment of Seattle patients took place during active infection, and they were followed longitudinally. The authors' processing: For nucleated cells, counts were estimated from reference gene primer amplification. Using immunoSEQ multiplex PCR, the repertoire was profiled, and TCRdb retains in-frame clones only, with some absent. Clone size and V and J calls were adopted from that table, with D and trimming inferred from the DNA. The profile shows roughly 290,000 clones, around 85% of them singletons.

This TCR derives from a human donor with COVID-19, enrolled during active disease. The donor label of this sample is uncertain. The material sequenced was peripheral blood. The chain carries TRBV7-9 and TRBJ1-1; D is perhaps TRBD1 (5 bases). This CDR3 reads CASRQGIRTEAFF. In DNA, the CDR3 is TGTGCCAGCAGGCAGGGTATACGAACTGAAGCTTTCTTT.